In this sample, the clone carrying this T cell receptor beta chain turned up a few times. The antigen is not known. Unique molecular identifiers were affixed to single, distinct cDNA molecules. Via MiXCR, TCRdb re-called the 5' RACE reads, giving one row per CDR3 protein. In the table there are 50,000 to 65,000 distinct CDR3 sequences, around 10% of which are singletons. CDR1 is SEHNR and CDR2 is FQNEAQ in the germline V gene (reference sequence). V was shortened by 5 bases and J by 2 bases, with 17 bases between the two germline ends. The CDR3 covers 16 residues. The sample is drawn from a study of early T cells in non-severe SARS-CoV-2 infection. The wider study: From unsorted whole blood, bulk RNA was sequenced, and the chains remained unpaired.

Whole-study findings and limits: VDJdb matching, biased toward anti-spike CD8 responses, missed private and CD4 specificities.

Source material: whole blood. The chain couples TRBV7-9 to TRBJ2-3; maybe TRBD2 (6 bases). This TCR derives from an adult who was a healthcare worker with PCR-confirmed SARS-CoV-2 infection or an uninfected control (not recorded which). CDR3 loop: CASSRQEGHHTDTQYF. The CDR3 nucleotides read TGTGCCAGCAGCCGTCAGGAGGGCCACCACACAGATACGCAGTATTTT.